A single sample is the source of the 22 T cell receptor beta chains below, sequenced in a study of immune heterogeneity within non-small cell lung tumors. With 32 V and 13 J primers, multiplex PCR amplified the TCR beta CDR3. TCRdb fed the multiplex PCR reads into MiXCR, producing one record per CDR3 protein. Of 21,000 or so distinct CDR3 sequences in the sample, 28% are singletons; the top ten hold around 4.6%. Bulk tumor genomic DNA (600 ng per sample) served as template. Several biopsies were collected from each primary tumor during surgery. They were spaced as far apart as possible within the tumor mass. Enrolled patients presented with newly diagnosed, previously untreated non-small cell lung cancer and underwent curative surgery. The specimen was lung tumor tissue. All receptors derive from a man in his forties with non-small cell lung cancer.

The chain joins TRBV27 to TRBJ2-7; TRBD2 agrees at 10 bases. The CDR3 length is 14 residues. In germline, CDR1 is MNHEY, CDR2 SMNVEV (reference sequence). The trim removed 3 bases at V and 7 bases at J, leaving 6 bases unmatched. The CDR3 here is CASSFPEREGEQYF. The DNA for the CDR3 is TGTGCCAGCAGTTTCCCCGAGCGGGAGGGAGAGCAGTACTTC.

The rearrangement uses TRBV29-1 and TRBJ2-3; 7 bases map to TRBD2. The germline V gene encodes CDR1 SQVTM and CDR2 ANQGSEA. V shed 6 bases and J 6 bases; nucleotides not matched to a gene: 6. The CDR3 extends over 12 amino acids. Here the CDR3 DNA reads TGCAGCGTCGGACTAGGGGCGGATACGCAGTATTTT. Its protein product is CSVGLGADTQYF.

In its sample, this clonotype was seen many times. CDR3: CASSSDGSYEQYF. In DNA, the CDR3 is TGTGCCAGCAGCTCGGACGGGTCCTACGAGCAGTACTTC. The V gene is TRBV11-3, the J gene TRBJ2-7, with D hard to call. Looked up from germline, CDR1 is SGHNT and CDR2 is YENEEA. Trimming shortened V by 4 bases and J by 1 base, and 8 bases separated the two germline ends. The CDR3 extends over 13 amino acids.

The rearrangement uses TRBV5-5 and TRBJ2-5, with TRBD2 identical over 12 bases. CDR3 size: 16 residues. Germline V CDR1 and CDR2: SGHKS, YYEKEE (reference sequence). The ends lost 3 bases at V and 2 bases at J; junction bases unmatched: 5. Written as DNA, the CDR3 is TGTGCCAGCAGCTCCCGACTAGCGGGAGTTCAAGAGACCCAGTACTTC. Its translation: CASSSRLAGVQETQYF.

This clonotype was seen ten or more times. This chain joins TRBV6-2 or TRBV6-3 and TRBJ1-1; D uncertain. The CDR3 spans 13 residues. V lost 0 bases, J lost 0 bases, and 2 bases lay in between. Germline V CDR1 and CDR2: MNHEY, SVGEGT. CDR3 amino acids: CASSYSMNTEAFF. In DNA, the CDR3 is TGTGCCAGCAGTTACTCTATGAACACTGAAGCTTTCTTT.

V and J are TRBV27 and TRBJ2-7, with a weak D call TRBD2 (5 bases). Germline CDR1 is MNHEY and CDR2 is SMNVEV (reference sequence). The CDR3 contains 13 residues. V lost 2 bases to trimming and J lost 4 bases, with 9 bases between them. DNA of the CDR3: TGTGCCAGCAGTTTAGGTAGAGGGTACGAGCAGTACTTC. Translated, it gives CASSLGRGYEQYF.

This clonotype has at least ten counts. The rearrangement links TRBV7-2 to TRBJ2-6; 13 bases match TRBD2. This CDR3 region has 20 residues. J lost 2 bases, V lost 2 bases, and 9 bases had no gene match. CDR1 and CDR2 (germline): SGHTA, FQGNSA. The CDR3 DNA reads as TGTGCCAGCAGCTTACGCGGACTAGCGGGAGTGTCTGCTGGGGCCAACGTCCTGACTTTC. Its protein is CASSLRGLAGVSAGANVLTF. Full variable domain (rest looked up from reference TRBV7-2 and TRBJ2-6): GAGVSQSPSNKVTEKGKDVELRCDPISGHTALYWYRQSLGQGLEFLIYFQGNSAPDKSGLPSDRFSAERTGGSVSTLTIQRTQQEDSAVYLCASSLRGLAGVSAGANVLTFGAGSRLTVL.

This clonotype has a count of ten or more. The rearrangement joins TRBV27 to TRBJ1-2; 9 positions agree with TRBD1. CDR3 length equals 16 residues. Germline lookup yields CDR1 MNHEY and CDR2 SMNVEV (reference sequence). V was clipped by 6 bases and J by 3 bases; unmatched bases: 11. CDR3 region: CASRGTGRLWDYGYTF. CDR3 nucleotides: TGTGCCAGCAGAGGGACAGGGAGGTTGTGGGACTATGGCTACACCTTC.

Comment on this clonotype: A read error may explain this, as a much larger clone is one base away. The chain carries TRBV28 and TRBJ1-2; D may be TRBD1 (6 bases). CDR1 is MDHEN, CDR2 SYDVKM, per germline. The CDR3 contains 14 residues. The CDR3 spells CASSTGGGIYCYTF. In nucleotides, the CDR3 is TGTGCCAGCAGCACAGGAGGGGGGATCTATTGCTACACCTTC.

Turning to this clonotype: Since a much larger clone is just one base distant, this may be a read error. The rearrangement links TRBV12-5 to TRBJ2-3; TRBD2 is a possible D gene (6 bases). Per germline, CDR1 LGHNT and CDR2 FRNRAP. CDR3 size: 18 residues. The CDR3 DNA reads TGTGCTAGTGGTCCAATCCCGGGACGGGAGTCCTTCACAGATTCGCAGTATTTT. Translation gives CASGPIPGRESFTDSQYF. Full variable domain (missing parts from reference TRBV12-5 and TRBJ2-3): DARVTQTPRHKVTEMGQEVTMRCQPILGHNTVFWYRQTMMQGLELLAYFRNRAPLDDSGMPKDRFSAEMPDATLATLKIQPSEPRDSAVYFCASGPIPGRESFTDSQYFGPGTRLTVL.

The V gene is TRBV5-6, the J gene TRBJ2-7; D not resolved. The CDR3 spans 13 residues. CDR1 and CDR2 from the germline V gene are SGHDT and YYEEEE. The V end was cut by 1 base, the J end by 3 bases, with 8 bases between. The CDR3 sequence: CASSLRMVYEQYF. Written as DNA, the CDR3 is TGTGCCAGCAGCTTGAGAATGGTCTACGAGCAGTACTTC.

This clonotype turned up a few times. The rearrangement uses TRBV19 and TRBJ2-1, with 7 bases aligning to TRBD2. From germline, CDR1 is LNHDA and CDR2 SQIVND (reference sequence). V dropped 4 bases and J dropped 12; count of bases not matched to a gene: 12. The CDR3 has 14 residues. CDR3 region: CASSTTVGGSSQFF. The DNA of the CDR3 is TGTGCCAGTAGTACTACCGTAGGCGGGAGTTCGCAGTTCTTC.

The CDR3 DNA is TGCAGTGCTAGTCGCCGCTACTACAATGAGCAGTTCTTC. Amino acid sequence: CSASRRYYNEQFF. V gene TRBV20-1 combines with J gene TRBJ2-1, with D unresolved. Germline assignment: CDR1 DFQATT and CDR2 SNEGSKA (reference sequence). The CDR3 totals 13 residues. Trimming stripped 3 bases from V and 3 bases from J, with 9 bases between.

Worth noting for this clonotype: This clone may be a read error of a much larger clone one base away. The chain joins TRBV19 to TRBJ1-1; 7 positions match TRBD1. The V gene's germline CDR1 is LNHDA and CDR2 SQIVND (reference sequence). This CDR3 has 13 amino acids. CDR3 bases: TGTGCCAGTGGAACGACAGGGAACACTGAATCTTTCTTT. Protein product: CASGTTGNTESFF. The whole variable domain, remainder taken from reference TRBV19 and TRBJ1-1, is DGGITQSPKYLFRKEGQNVTLSCEQNLNHDAMYWYRQDPGQGLRLIYYSQIVNDFQKGDIAEGYSVSREKKESFPLTVTSAQKNPTAFYLCASGTTGNTESFFGQGTRLTVV.

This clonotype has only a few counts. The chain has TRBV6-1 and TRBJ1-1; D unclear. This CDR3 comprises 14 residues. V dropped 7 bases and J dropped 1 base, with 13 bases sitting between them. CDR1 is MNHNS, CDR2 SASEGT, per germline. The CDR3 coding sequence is TGTGCCAGCATCCCAGCAATGGGGAACACTGAAGCTTTCTTT. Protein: CASIPAMGNTEAFF.

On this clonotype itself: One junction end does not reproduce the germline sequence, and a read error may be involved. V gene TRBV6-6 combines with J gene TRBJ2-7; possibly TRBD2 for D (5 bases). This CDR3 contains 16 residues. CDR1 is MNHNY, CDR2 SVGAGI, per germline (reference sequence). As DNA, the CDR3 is TGTGTCAGCAGTTACTCGGTGGGAGCCCCGGCCTACGAGCAGTACTTC. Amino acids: CVSSYSVGAPAYEQYF.

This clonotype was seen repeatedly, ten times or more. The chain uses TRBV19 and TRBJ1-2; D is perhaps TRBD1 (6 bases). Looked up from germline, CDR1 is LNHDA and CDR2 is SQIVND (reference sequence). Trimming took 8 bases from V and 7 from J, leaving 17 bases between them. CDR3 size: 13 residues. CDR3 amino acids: CASEEGGERGYTF. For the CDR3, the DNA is TGTGCCAGTGAGGAGGGGGGAGAGCGTGGCTACACCTTC.

The CDR3 protein is CASNPPGTGVGNEQFF. The CDR3, as DNA: TGTGCCAGCAACCCCCCAGGGACAGGGGTGGGCAATGAGCAGTTCTTC. This chain uses TRBV9 with TRBJ2-1, with 10 bases matching TRBD1. CDR3 size: 16 residues. V lost 6 bases and J lost 6; bases outside the gene matches: 12. The germline V gene has CDR1 SGDLS and CDR2 YYNGEE.

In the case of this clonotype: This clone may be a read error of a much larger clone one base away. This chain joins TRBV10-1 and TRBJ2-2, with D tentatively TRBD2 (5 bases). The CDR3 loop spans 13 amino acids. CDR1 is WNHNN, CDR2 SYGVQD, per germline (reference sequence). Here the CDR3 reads CASRQTDTGDLFF. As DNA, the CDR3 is TGCGCCAGCAGGCAAACCGATACCGGGGATCTGTTTTTT.

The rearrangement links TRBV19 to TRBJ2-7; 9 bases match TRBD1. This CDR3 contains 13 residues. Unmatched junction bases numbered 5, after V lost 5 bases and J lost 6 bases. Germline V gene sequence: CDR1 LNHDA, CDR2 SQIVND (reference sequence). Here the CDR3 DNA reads TGTGCCAGTAGTCCGGACAGGGGTGGCGAGCAGTACTTC. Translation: CASSPDRGGEQYF. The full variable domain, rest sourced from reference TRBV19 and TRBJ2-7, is DGGITQSPKYLFRKEGQNVTLSCEQNLNHDAMYWYRQDPGQGLRLIYYSQIVNDFQKGDIAEGYSVSREKKESFPLTVTSAQKNPTAFYLCASSPDRGGEQYFGPGTRLTVT.

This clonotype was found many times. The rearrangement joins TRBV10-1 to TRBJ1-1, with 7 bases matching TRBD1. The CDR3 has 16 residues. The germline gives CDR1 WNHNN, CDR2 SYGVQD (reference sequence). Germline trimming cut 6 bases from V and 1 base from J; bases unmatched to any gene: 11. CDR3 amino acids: CASRDNRGGENTEAFF. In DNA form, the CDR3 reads TGCGCCAGCAGGGATAACAGGGGCGGGGAGAACACTGAAGCTTTCTTT.

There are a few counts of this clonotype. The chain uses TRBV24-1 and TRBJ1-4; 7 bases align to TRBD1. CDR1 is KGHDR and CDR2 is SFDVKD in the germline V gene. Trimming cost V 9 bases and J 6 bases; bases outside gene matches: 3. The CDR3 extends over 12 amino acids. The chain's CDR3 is CATGQGDEKLFF. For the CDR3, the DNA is TGTGCCACCGGGCAGGGGGATGAAAAACTGTTTTTT.